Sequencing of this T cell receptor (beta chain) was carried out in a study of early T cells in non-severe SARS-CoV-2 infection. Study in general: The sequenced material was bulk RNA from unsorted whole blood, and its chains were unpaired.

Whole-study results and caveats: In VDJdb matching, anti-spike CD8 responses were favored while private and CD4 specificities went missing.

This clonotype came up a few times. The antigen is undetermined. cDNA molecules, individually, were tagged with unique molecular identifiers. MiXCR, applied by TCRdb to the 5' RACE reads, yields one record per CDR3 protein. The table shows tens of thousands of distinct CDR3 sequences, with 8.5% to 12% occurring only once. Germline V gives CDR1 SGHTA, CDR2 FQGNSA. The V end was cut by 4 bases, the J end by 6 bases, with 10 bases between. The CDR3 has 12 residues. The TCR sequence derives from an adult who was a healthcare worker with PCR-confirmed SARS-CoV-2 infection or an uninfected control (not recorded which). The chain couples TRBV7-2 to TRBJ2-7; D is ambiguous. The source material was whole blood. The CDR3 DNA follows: TGTGCCAGCAGCTGGGCCGGGCGCGAGCAGTACTTC. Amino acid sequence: CASSWAGREQYF.